The source of this T cell receptor beta chain is a study of blood T cell repertoires in COVID-19. Study background: Specimens from acute and convalescent COVID-19 originated in the United States, Italy and Spain.

The CDR3 has 13 amino acids. Germline CDR1 and CDR2: SGHAT and FQNNGV. V was shortened by 5 bases and J by 4 bases, with 11 bases between the two germline ends. Authors' analysis steps: Amplifying reference gene primers gave estimates of nucleated cell counts. Generated by immunoSEQ multiplex PCR, the TCRdb table keeps only in-frame clones and is missing some. Clonal size and the V and J genes are those of that table, whereas D and trimming came from the DNA. The top ten clones hold roughly a fifth of a sample with roughly 150,000 clones, 65% to 85% of them seen once. The sequenced sample was peripheral blood. The chain uses TRBV11-2 and TRBJ1-2; perhaps TRBD1 as D (6 bases). This sequence originates from a woman in her 70s who had recovered from COVID-19. In DNA, the CDR3 is TGTGCCAGCAGCCAGGGGTTAGGCTATGGCTACACCTTC. Its protein is CASSQGLGYGYTF.